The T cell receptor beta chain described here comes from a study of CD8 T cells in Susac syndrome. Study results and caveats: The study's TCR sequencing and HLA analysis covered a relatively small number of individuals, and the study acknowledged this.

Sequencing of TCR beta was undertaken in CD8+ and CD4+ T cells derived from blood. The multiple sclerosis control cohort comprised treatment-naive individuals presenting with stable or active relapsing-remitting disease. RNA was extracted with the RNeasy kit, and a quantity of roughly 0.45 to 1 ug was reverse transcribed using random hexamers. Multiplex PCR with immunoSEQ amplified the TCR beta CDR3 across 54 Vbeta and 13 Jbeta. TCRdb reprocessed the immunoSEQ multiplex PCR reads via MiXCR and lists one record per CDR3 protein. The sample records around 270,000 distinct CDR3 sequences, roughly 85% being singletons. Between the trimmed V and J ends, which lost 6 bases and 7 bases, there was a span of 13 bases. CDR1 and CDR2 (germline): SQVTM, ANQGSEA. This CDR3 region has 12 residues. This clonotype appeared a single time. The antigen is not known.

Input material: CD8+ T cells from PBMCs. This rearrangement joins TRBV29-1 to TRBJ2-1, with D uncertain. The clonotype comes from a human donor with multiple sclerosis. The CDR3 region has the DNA TGCAGCGTAATCGGAAGATCGAATGAGCAGTTCTTC. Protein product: CSVIGRSNEQFF.